These 32 T cell receptor beta chains were sequenced from one sample in a study of breast tumors, draining lymph nodes, adjacent tissues. The lymph nodes were axillary draining lymph nodes from breast cancer patients. TCRdb recomputed calls from the multiplex PCR reads with MiXCR, one row per CDR3 protein. The sample shows approximately 100,000 distinct CDR3 sequences, less than 25% of them seen only once. The sample was axillary lymph node tissue. These receptors were taken from a female donor with breast cancer. Some clones in this sample may be carry-over from other donors' samples.

The CDR3: CSHGVNEQFF. The CDR3 DNA reads TGCAGTCACGGTGTGAATGAGCAGTTCTTC. The chain employs TRBV20-1 and TRBJ2-1; D ambiguous. Trimming shortened V by 8 bases and J by 7 bases, and 9 bases separated the two germline ends. Germline V CDR1 and CDR2: DFQATT, SNEGSKA (reference sequence). This CDR3 contains 10 residues.

The CDR3 DNA is TGCAGTGCTAGAGATCGGATAAATTGGGGAAAGAACACTGAAGCTTTCTTT. Protein: CSARDRINWGKNTEAFF. The chain joins TRBV20-1 to TRBJ1-1; D unclear. Germline V gene lookup returns CDR1 DFQATT and CDR2 SNEGSKA (reference sequence). The V and J ends lost 0 bases and 1 base respectively, with 18 bases between them. The CDR3 has 17 residues.

This clonotype came up many times. The genes are TRBV4-1 and TRBJ2-7; 7 nucleotides align to TRBD2. CDR3 length equals 15 residues. V shed 0 bases, J shed 6 bases, and the junction held 8 bases outside the gene matches. Germline V gene sequence: CDR1 MGHRA, CDR2 YSYEKL. The CDR3 sequence is CASSQDGRAGFEQYF. CDR3 DNA: TGCGCCAGCAGCCAAGATGGGAGGGCGGGATTCGAGCAGTACTTC.

This clonotype was observed at least ten times. The chain couples TRBV27 to TRBJ2-7; tentatively, D is TRBD2 (6 bases). The length of the CDR3 is 13 residues. Germline-derived CDR1 and CDR2 are MNHEY and SMNVEV (reference sequence). V lost 6 bases and J lost 3, with 12 bases in between. The CDR3 coding sequence is TGTGCCAGCAGCCGGGACTTAAACTACGAGCAGTACTTC. Translation: CASSRDLNYEQYF.

Note on this clonotype: Being one base from a much bigger clone, this may be a read error. This chain uses TRBV12-3 or TRBV12-4 with TRBJ2-1; TRBD2 agrees at 8 bases. The V segment lost 8 bases and the J segment 5 bases; nucleotides outside the gene matches: 11. The CDR3 is 15 amino acids. The CDR3 spells CASGWGTRGDNEQFF. The CDR3 coding sequence is TGTGCCAGCGGGTGGGGGACTAGAGGGGACAATGAGCAGTTCTTC.

This clonotype was recorded many times. V and J are TRBV6-6 and TRBJ2-3; 7 bases are a match to TRBD1. V trimming: 5 bases; J trimming: 5 bases; junction bases outside the gene matches: 7. Germline V lookup: CDR1 MNHNY, CDR2 SVGAGI (reference sequence). The CDR3 extends over 14 amino acids. The CDR3 region has the DNA TGTGCCAGCAGTCGACAGGGTTGGGGAGATACGCAGTATTTT. As protein: CASSRQGWGDTQYF.

The sample holds many counts of this clonotype. The genes are TRBV2 and TRBJ1-2; 11 bases are a match to TRBD1. The CDR3 totals 15 residues. The germline gives CDR1 SNHLY, CDR2 FYNNEI. J lost 7 bases, V lost 4 bases, and 8 bases had no gene match. The CDR3 nucleotides are TGTGCCAGCAGTGCTAGGGACAGGGGGACGTTTGGCTACACCTTC. It yields the protein CASSARDRGTFGYTF.

A note on this clonotype: Just one base apart from a much larger clone, this may be a read error. No conserved phenylalanine or tryptophan ends this CDR3, so it is likely a read error. This sequence joins TRBV4-1 and TRBJ2-1; 11 bases line up with TRBD2. V lost 0 bases to trimming and J lost 2 bases; unmatched junction nucleotides: 6. The CDR3 totals 18 residues. Germline V gene sequence: CDR1 MGHRA, CDR2 YSYEKL. The CDR3 here is CASSQEWVGLAAYNEQFS. The CDR3 bases are TGCGCCAGCAGCCAAGAGTGGGTGGGACTAGCGGCCTACAATGAGCAGTTCTCC.

With respect to this clonotype: This may stem from a read error, because a much larger clone lies one nucleotide away. The chain links TRBV29-1 to TRBJ1-4; D is perhaps TRBD1 (5 bases). Germline CDR1 SQVTM, CDR2 ANQGSEA. CDR3 length equals 17 residues. The CDR3: CSAEDGAGQAPNEKLFF. CDR3 nucleotide sequence: TGCAGCGCTGAAGATGGGGCAGGGCAGGCGCCTAATGAAAAACTGTTTTTT.

This clonotype has at least ten counts. The genes are TRBV7-9 and TRBJ1-4; 9 positions agree with TRBD1. Trimming took 8 bases from V and 8 from J; bases not matched to a gene: 9. The CDR3 totals 14 residues. CDR1 SEHNR and CDR2 FQNEAQ come from the germline V gene (reference sequence). The CDR3 DNA follows: TGTGCCAGCGGCCGGACAGGGGAAATGGAAAAACTGTTTTTT. Its protein product is CASGRTGEMEKLFF.

On this clonotype itself: This may be a read error: a much more frequent sequence differs by one nucleotide. The CDR3 DNA sequence: TGTGCCAGCAGCTTACCAGTTTCGGAGACCCAGTACTTC. Protein: CASSLPVSETQYF. J is TRBJ2-5 and V is TRBV7-8; D remains unclear. Between the trimmed V and J ends, which lost 2 bases and 5 bases, there was a span of 9 bases. The V gene's germline CDR1 is SGHVS and CDR2 FQNEAQ. This CDR3 region has 13 residues.

At least ten counts were recorded for this clonotype. J is TRBJ2-7 and V is TRBV2, with a possible D match to TRBD2 (6 bases). Trimming removed 6 bases from V and 6 bases from J, with 15 bases in between. The CDR3 has 13 amino acids. CDR1 and CDR2 (germline): SNHLY, FYNNEI. The CDR3 coding sequence is TGTGCCAGCAGCCGACTAGTTCCGGGCGAGCAGTACTTC. Its protein product is CASSRLVPGEQYF.

This clonotype appeared many times. This chain joins TRBV3-1 and TRBJ2-5; 7 positions match TRBD2. V dropped 2 bases and J dropped 5; count of bases not matched to a gene: 5. The CDR3 has 14 residues. Germline values: CDR1 LGHDT, CDR2 YNNKEL (reference sequence). The CDR3 nucleotides are TGTGCCAGCAGCCAAAAGGGAGGGTCGGAGACCCAGTACTTC. Translated, it gives CASSQKGGSETQYF.

With respect to this clonotype: A much larger clonotype is one base distant, so this may be a read error. The V gene is TRBV11-2, the J gene TRBJ2-1; D is possibly TRBD1 (6 bases). Germline lookup yields CDR1 SGHAT and CDR2 FQNNGV. The CDR3 extends over 13 amino acids. The CDR3 DNA is TGTGCCGGCAGCGAGGACAGAAACAATGAGCAGTTCTTC. The encoded protein is CAGSEDRNNEQFF.

A few counts support this clonotype. This chain's CDR3 is CASSLSWRGDTQYF. CDR3 in DNA: TGTGCCAGCAGTTTATCCTGGAGGGGAGATACGCAGTATTTT. The chain links TRBV27 to TRBJ2-3, with TRBD2 as a possible D gene (6 bases). V gave up 0 bases and J gave up 5 bases, with 9 bases separating them. The V gene's germline CDR1 is MNHEY and CDR2 SMNVEV (reference sequence). This CDR3 is built from 14 residues.

Notes on this clonotype: A much larger clone is a single base away; this may be a read error. V and J are TRBV3-1 and TRBJ2-1; D unresolved. CDR1 LGHDT and CDR2 YNNKEL come from the germline V gene (reference sequence). The CDR3 runs to 15 residues. The CDR3 coding sequence is TGTGCCAGCAGCCACTTGCGGAACTCCTGCAATGAGCAGTTCTTC. It specifies CASSHLRNSCNEQFF.

This clonotype was seen repeatedly, ten times or more. V and J are TRBV20-1 and TRBJ1-2; 7 bases agree with TRBD1. The length of the CDR3 is 14 residues. J lost 4 bases, V lost 0 bases, and 5 bases had no gene match. Germline CDR1 and CDR2: DFQATT and SNEGSKA (reference sequence). DNA for the CDR3: TGCAGTGCTAGAGACCGACAGGGAACCTATGGCTACACCTTC. Its protein is CSARDRQGTYGYTF.

This clonotype was counted many times. V and J are TRBV12-3 or TRBV12-4 and TRBJ1-3; D remains unclear. V was trimmed by 6 bases and J by 0 bases, leaving 15 bases between them. The CDR3 totals 16 residues. The CDR3 loop is CASSHLRGSSGNTIYF. CDR3 bases: TGTGCCAGCAGCCATCTGCGCGGCAGCTCTGGAAACACCATATATTTT.

Many counts were recorded for this clonotype. This chain uses TRBV6-5 with TRBJ1-3; the D is unclear. Germline V gene lookup returns CDR1 MNHEY and CDR2 SVGAGI. The CDR3 is 14 residues long. V lost 6 bases, J lost 7 bases, and 16 bases lay in between. The CDR3 DNA reads as TGTGCCAGCAGGAGCCCGCGGGAGTGGAACACCATATATTTT. It encodes CASRSPREWNTIYF.

This clonotype appeared many times. The rearrangement links TRBV4-1 to TRBJ1-2, with 8 bases lining up with TRBD1. Germline CDR1 reads MGHRA; CDR2 reads YSYEKL. After removal of 0 bases from V and 5 bases from J, the junction contained 5 bases not matched to a gene. The CDR3 loop spans 15 amino acids. This chain's CDR3 is CASSQDWQGAYGYTF. The CDR3, as DNA: TGCGCCAGCAGCCAAGATTGGCAGGGGGCGTATGGCTACACCTTC.

The chain joins TRBV28 to TRBJ2-7; maybe TRBD1 (6 bases). The CDR3 length is 15 residues. Germline-derived CDR1 and CDR2 are MDHEN and SYDVKM. The ends were cut back, 4 bases at V and 1 base at J, with 14 bases in the middle. The CDR3 is CASSSTGKDSYEQYF. The CDR3 DNA is TGTGCCAGCAGTTCTACAGGGAAGGATTCCTACGAGCAGTACTTC.

V is TRBV18 and J is TRBJ1-5, with D possibly being TRBD1 (6 bases). Germline CDR1 is KGHSH and CDR2 is LQKENI. Between the trimmed V and J ends, which lost 5 bases and 6 bases, there was a span of 20 bases. The CDR3 consists of 16 residues. The DNA of the CDR3 is TGTGCCAGCTCAGTAACAGGGATGGGACGCGTTCAGCCCCAGCATTTT. Protein sequence: CASSVTGMGRVQPQHF.

The table lists this clonotype with many counts. The chain couples TRBV29-1 to TRBJ2-7; 7 nucleotides align to TRBD1. After removal of 6 bases from V and 0 bases from J, the junction contained 5 bases not matched to a gene. CDR1 is SQVTM, CDR2 ANQGSEA, per germline. CDR3 size: 13 residues. Here the CDR3 reads CSVMTGNSYEQYF. The CDR3 nucleotides read TGCAGCGTGATGACAGGGAACTCCTACGAGCAGTACTTC.

Ten or more counts support this clonotype. The chain couples TRBV2 to TRBJ2-3, with 7 bases matching TRBD2. CDR1 SNHLY and CDR2 FYNNEI come from the germline V gene. J gave up 4 bases and V 6 bases, and 13 bases lay outside the gene matches. The CDR3 totals 16 residues. The CDR3, as DNA: TGTGCCAGCAGAGGACTAGACACGAGGTTGGCAGATACGCAGTATTTT. Protein: CASRGLDTRLADTQYF.

This clonotype appeared many times. This chain joins TRBV20-1 and TRBJ1-6; 8 positions agree with TRBD1. J lost 10 bases, V lost 6 bases, and 11 bases had no gene match. Germline V gene data show CDR1 as DFQATT and CDR2 as SNEGSKA (reference sequence). The CDR3 is 14 amino acids. This chain's CDR3 is CSAVQGGVGSPLHF. CDR3 DNA sequence: TGCAGTGCAGTACAGGGGGGAGTGGGATCACCCCTCCACTTT.

A word on this clonotype: This may arise from a read error, as a much more abundant clone is one base away. This chain joins TRBV19 and TRBJ2-7; possible D gene TRBD2, 6 bases. The CDR3 consists of 14 residues. The germline V and J ends were trimmed by 4 bases and 3 bases, with 13 bases remaining between them. Germline V gene sequence: CDR1 LNHDA, CDR2 SQIVND (reference sequence). The CDR3 bases are TGTGCCAGTAGTAACAGCGGGCCGCTCTACGAGCAGTACTTC. It specifies CASSNSGPLYEQYF.

In the case of this clonotype: A much larger clone is a single base away; this may be a read error. No conserved phenylalanine or tryptophan ends this CDR3, so it is likely a read error. This sequence joins TRBV3-1 and TRBJ2-5, with 8 nucleotides matching TRBD2. There are 14 residues in the CDR3. CDR1 LGHDT and CDR2 YNNKEL come from the germline V gene (reference sequence). J was trimmed by 5 bases and V by 1 base; bases with no gene match: 3. The CDR3 bases are TGTGCCAGCAGCCAAGTTAGCGGGGTTGAGACCCAGTACCTC. Encoded protein: CASSQVSGVETQYL.

Points on this clonotype: Given the absence of the conserved phenylalanine or tryptophan at the CDR3 end, a read error is likely. V gene TRBV6-1 combines with J gene TRBJ2-5; 10 bases agree with TRBD1. This CDR3 is built from 15 residues. From germline, CDR1 is MNHNS and CDR2 SASEGT. V lost 3 bases and J lost 7; bases outside the gene matches: 8. Here the CDR3 reads CASSEFWTGGVTQYS. CDR3 in DNA: TGTGCCAGCAGTGAGTTTTGGACAGGGGGAGTGACCCAGTACTCC.

This clonotype was picked up many times. The rearrangement links TRBV12-3 or TRBV12-4 to TRBJ1-2; D gene unclear. V shed 2 bases and J shed 0 bases, with 10 bases lying between them. CDR3 length: 15 residues. CDR3 residues: CASSLKASANYGYTF. The CDR3 coding sequence is TGTGCCAGCAGTTTAAAGGCGTCCGCTAACTATGGCTACACCTTC.

This clonotype was seen more than once but under ten times. This sequence joins TRBV20-1 and TRBJ2-7; the D is unclear. With 1 base removed from V and 4 bases from J, the gap between germline ends came to 8 bases. CDR3 length: 12 amino acids. From germline, CDR1 is DFQATT and CDR2 SNEGSKA (reference sequence). CDR3 DNA: TGCAGTGCTAGAGGTGAGAATTACGAGCAGTACTTC. It codes for CSARGENYEQYF.

The gene calls are TRBV4-1 and TRBJ1-2; D is unresolved. CDR1 is MGHRA, CDR2 YSYEKL, per germline. With 4 bases removed from V and 4 bases from J, the gap between germline ends came to 13 bases. CDR3 length equals 14 residues. The CDR3 sequence: CASSPPATLYGYTF. The CDR3 region has the DNA TGCGCCAGCAGCCCCCCGGCCACGCTCTATGGCTACACCTTC.

This clonotype was seen a handful of times. The chain employs TRBV6-1 and TRBJ2-1; D is uncertain. The V gene lost 4 bases and the J gene lost 6 bases, with 7 bases spanning the gap. From germline, CDR1 is MNHNS and CDR2 SASEGT. The CDR3 length is 12 residues. DNA of the CDR3: TGTGCCAGCAGTGTCCTTAGCAATGAGCAGTTCTTC. Amino acid sequence: CASSVLSNEQFF.